This TCR beta chain appears in the sequencing data of a study of blood T cells in healthy people across ages. Study-wide results and caveats: Across the age range, TCR beta diversity per million T cells fell in a roughly linear way.

Alongside a J-beta primer mix, a sample-barcoded 5' primer served in a second PCR lasting roughly 7 to 12 cycles. MiXCR, applied by TCRdb to the 5' RACE reads, yields one record per CDR3 protein. The sample holds 1.5 million to 2 million distinct CDR3 sequences, 28% seen once. V lost 4 bases and J 8 bases, leaving 8 bases between the germline ends. Germline CDR1 is ENHRY and CDR2 is SYGVKD. The CDR3 loop spans 11 amino acids. At least ten counts were recorded for this clonotype. Its antigen is not known. The specimen sequenced was blood. The rearrangement links TRBV10-3 to TRBJ1-2; weak D call: TRBD1 (5 bases). This TCR derives from a woman aged 30 to 39 in good health. CDR3 in amino acids: CAISAGDGYTF. The CDR3 DNA reads as TGTGCCATCAGTGCGGGGGACGGCTACACCTTC.